This entry lists 27 T cell receptor beta chains sequenced from one sample in a study of T-cell memory formation after mild COVID-19. TCRdb reprocessed the 5' RACE reads via MiXCR and lists one record per CDR3 protein. The sample records around 90,000 distinct CDR3 sequences, about 13% being singletons. Sequenced input: PBMCs or a T cell subset sorted from them (not recorded which). These receptor sequences come from an adult woman who had mild COVID-19 (a few samples of this study predate the infection). Cell type and time point are not known.

The gene calls are TRBV11-2 and TRBJ2-5, with a possible D match to TRBD1 (6 bases). Germline-derived CDR1 and CDR2 are SGHAT and FQNNGV. The CDR3 spans 15 residues. Trimming cost V 0 bases and J 2 bases, with 10 bases left between them. CDR3 in DNA: TGTGCCAGCAGCTTAGATTGGACAGTTCAAGAGACCCAGTACTTC. Residues: CASSLDWTVQETQYF.

This clonotype was seen more than once but under ten times. The V call is TRBV4-3, the J call TRBJ1-4; D may be TRBD1 (5 bases). Trimming stripped 1 base from V and 8 bases from J, with 14 bases between. The CDR3 extends over 15 amino acids. Per germline, CDR1 LGHNA and CDR2 YSLEER. This chain's CDR3 is CASSQGLGDGEKLFF. DNA for the CDR3: TGCGCCAGCAGCCAAGGTTTGGGGGATGGAGAAAAACTGTTTTTT.

The chain employs TRBV18 and TRBJ2-4, with 7 nucleotides matching TRBD2. The CDR3 runs to 13 residues. The J segment lost 7 bases and the V segment lost 3 bases, leaving 3 bases of the junction unmatched. Germline V gives CDR1 KGHSH, CDR2 LQKENI. Here the CDR3 DNA reads TGTGCCAGCTCACCGCGAGCGGGGAACATTCAGTACTTC. It is translated as CASSPRAGNIQYF.

This clonotype was found many times. A junction boundary mismatches the germline segment, possibly from a read error. This chain connects TRBV29-1 to TRBJ2-1, with D possibly being TRBD2 (7 bases). Germline CDR1 reads SQVTM; CDR2 reads ANQGSEA. This CDR3 has 14 amino acids. The CDR3 sequence is CSVAGGHEAYEQFF. For the CDR3, the DNA is TGCAGCGTTGCCGGGGGGCACGAGGCTTATGAGCAATTCTTC.

The chain joins TRBV24-1 to TRBJ2-1, with 8 bases matching TRBD1. The CDR3 is 15 amino acids. CDR1 is KGHDR and CDR2 is SFDVKD in the germline V gene. J gave up 8 bases and V 9 bases, and 14 bases lay outside the gene matches. The CDR3 protein is CATSPQGTGWDEQFF. The CDR3 DNA reads as TGTGCCACCTCCCCCCAGGGGACAGGTTGGGATGAGCAGTTCTTC.

There are a few counts of this clonotype. The V gene is TRBV4-1, the J gene TRBJ2-7, with D maybe TRBD1 (6 bases). V was pared by 4 bases and J by 3 bases, with 16 bases between. Germline CDR1 and CDR2: MGHRA and YSYEKL. CDR3 size: 15 residues. The CDR3 sequence is CASSLGQTSLYEQYF. In DNA, the CDR3 is TGCGCCAGCAGCCTTGGACAGACAAGCCTCTACGAGCAGTACTTC.

The genes are TRBV19 and TRBJ1-5; D call uncertain. Germline V gene data show CDR1 as LNHDA and CDR2 as SQIVND (reference sequence). Trimming shortened V by 6 bases and J by 3 bases, and 18 bases separated the two germline ends. The CDR3 is made up of 16 amino acids. CDR3 in DNA: TGTGCCAGTAGAAAAACATGGTATTGGGTCAATCAGCCCCAGCATTTT. Translated, it gives CASRKTWYWVNQPQHF.

There are a few counts of this clonotype. The chain joins TRBV5-6 to TRBJ1-1; D not certain. Per germline, CDR1 SGHDT and CDR2 YYEEEE. There are 15 residues in the CDR3. V lost 0 bases and J lost 2, with 11 bases in between. The CDR3 DNA follows: TGTGCCAGCAGCTTGGGGGATGTTGGAAACACTGAAGCTTTCTTT. Amino acids: CASSLGDVGNTEAFF.

This chain uses TRBV20-1 with TRBJ2-1; 9 bases are a match to TRBD2. The germline gives CDR1 DFQATT, CDR2 SNEGSKA (reference sequence). V gave up 5 bases and J gave up 7 bases; unmatched junction bases: 6. There are 13 residues in the CDR3. CDR3 DNA: TGCAGTGCTCCTATAGCGGGAGATAATGAGCAGTTCTTC. Translation: CSAPIAGDNEQFF.

The chain couples TRBV15 to TRBJ1-4, with D uncertain. The CDR3 consists of 14 residues. V was cut by 6 bases and J by 4 bases, with 12 bases left in between. Germline lookup yields CDR1 LNHNV and CDR2 YYDKDF (reference sequence). The CDR3 DNA reads as TGTGCCACCAGGCCGGGAACCTTTAATGAAAAACTGTTTTTT. Translation gives CATRPGTFNEKLFF.

The chain is built from TRBV11-2 and TRBJ2-7; D not resolved. Germline V gene sequence: CDR1 SGHAT, CDR2 FQNNGV. The CDR3 consists of 14 residues. Trimming pared 6 bases from V and 2 bases from J, leaving 14 bases between. The CDR3 region is CASSHIAMTYEQYF. CDR3 DNA sequence: TGTGCCAGCAGTCACATCGCCATGACCTACGAGCAGTACTTC.

The sample holds a few counts of this clonotype. The chain has TRBV29-1 and TRBJ1-2; maybe TRBD1 (6 bases). Germline CDR1 and CDR2: SQVTM and ANQGSEA. V was cut by 7 bases and J by 2 bases, with 17 bases left in between. The CDR3 spans 14 residues. In nucleotides, the CDR3 is TGCAGCGCCACCGGAGGGGGGACGAACTATGGCTACACCTTC. Its protein is CSATGGGTNYGYTF.

This clonotype was observed a few times. The J gene is TRBJ2-5, the V gene TRBV19; 11 positions agree with TRBD2. The CDR3 covers 17 residues. J gave up 5 bases and V 6 bases, and 14 bases lay outside the gene matches. CDR1 and CDR2 (germline): LNHDA, SQIVND (reference sequence). Here the CDR3 reads CASRRLAGGLPGETQYF. The CDR3 coding sequence is TGTGCCAGTAGGCGATTAGCGGGAGGGCTCCCAGGGGAGACCCAGTACTTC.

This clonotype was detected many times. The V gene is TRBV9, the J gene TRBJ1-1; D is ambiguous. This CDR3 is built from 15 residues. Germline CDR1 and CDR2: SGDLS and YYNGEE. Trimming shortened V by 4 bases and J by 1 base, and 14 bases separated the two germline ends. CDR3 loop: CASSPYSTPNTEAFF. CDR3 DNA sequence: TGTGCCAGCAGCCCCTATTCAACGCCGAACACTGAAGCTTTCTTT.

V gene TRBV4-3 combines with J gene TRBJ2-1; 16 bases are shared with TRBD2. V was clipped by 5 bases and J by 6 bases; unmatched bases: 19. The CDR3 totals 21 residues. Per germline, CDR1 LGHNA and CDR2 YSLEER. CDR3 coding DNA: TGCGCCAGCAGCGGGGTTTCCGGGACTAGCGGGAGGGCGGTCCGTATCAATGAGCAGTTCTTC. It translates to CASSGVSGTSGRAVRINEQFF.

This clonotype was observed at least ten times. The chain carries TRBV11-3 and TRBJ2-3; D unresolved. The CDR3 is 11 residues long. In germline, CDR1 is SGHNT, CDR2 YENEEA. V was clipped by 3 bases and J by 5 bases, with 3 bases between them. CDR3 residues: CASSFEDTQYF. CDR3 nucleotide sequence: TGTGCCAGCAGCTTCGAAGATACGCAGTATTTT. Combining the CDR3 with reference TRBV11-3 and TRBJ2-3 gives the whole variable domain EAGVVQSPRYKIIEKKQPVAFWCNPISGHNTLYWYLQNLGQGPELLIRYENEEAVDDSQLPKDRFSAERLKGVDSTLKIQPAELGDSAVYLCASSFEDTQYFGPGTRLTVL.

This clonotype was seen more than once but under ten times. The V gene is TRBV15, the J gene TRBJ2-5, with 8 bases fitting TRBD2. The CDR3 has 15 amino acids. The trim removed 1 base at V and 4 bases at J, leaving 5 bases unmatched. Germline CDR1 reads LNHNV; CDR2 reads YYDKDF (reference sequence). The CDR3 bases are TGTGCCACCAGCAGAGCCGGGACTAGTCGAGAGACCCAGTACTTC. Encoded protein: CATSRAGTSRETQYF.

In its sample, this clonotype was seen many times. V is TRBV29-1 and J is TRBJ2-7, with 7 bases lining up with TRBD2. CDR3 length equals 15 residues. Germline-derived CDR1 and CDR2 are SQVTM and ANQGSEA. J lost 2 bases, V lost 0 bases, and 7 bases had no gene match. The CDR3 is CSVEDRKGGTYEQYF. CDR3 in DNA: TGCAGCGTTGAAGACCGAAAGGGAGGGACCTACGAGCAGTACTTC.

The rearrangement joins TRBV29-1 to TRBJ1-2; D uncertain. The CDR3 spans 15 residues. Per the germline V gene, CDR1 is SQVTM and CDR2 is ANQGSEA. V was pared by 0 bases and J by 9 bases, with 20 bases between. For the CDR3, the DNA is TGCAGCGTTGAAGATACGTGGAATTGGGTTCTTCGCTACACCTTC. This gives the protein CSVEDTWNWVLRYTF.

This clonotype was detected a few times. The chain carries TRBV5-6 and TRBJ2-1; 7 bases align to TRBD1. The ends lost 0 bases at V and 7 bases at J; junction bases unmatched: 4. CDR3 length equals 14 residues. Germline-derived CDR1 and CDR2 are SGHDT and YYEEEE. CDR3 sequence (DNA): TGTGCCAGCAGCTTGGAGGGGGCTATGAATGAGCAGTTCTTC. Its protein product is CASSLEGAMNEQFF.

The V gene is TRBV5-1, the J gene TRBJ2-1; weak D call: TRBD2 (6 bases). Germline V gene lookup returns CDR1 SGHRS and CDR2 YFSETQ. This CDR3 region has 16 residues. V was trimmed by 0 bases and J by 2 bases, leaving 12 bases between them. CDR3 in DNA: TGCGCCAGCAGCTTGGCTATCGGGAGTGCCTACAATGAGCAGTTCTTC. This gives the protein CASSLAIGSAYNEQFF.

This clonotype has more than one count but fewer than ten. The V gene is TRBV5-1, the J gene TRBJ2-7; 9 bases map to TRBD2. The CDR3 length is 17 residues. Germline V gives CDR1 SGHRS, CDR2 YFSETQ. Trimming cost V 1 base and J 3 bases; bases outside gene matches: 11. CDR3 nucleotides: TGCGCCAGCAGCTTGAGATTAGCGGGAGAACTTCACTACGAGCAGTACTTC. Residues: CASSLRLAGELHYEQYF.

CDR3 loop: CASSVATRGGWDLDSGANVLTF. The DNA for the CDR3 is TGTGCCAGCAGCGTAGCAACGAGGGGTGGTTGGGACTTAGACTCTGGGGCCAACGTCCTGACTTTC. This chain uses TRBV9 with TRBJ2-6; possibly TRBD2 for D (6 bases). CDR3 length: 22 residues. CDR1 and CDR2 from the germline V gene are SGDLS and YYNGEE. With 0 bases removed from V and 0 bases from J, the gap between germline ends came to 25 bases.

This clonotype was counted only a few times. The chain is built from TRBV12-3 or TRBV12-4 and TRBJ2-7; 7 bases map to TRBD1. CDR3 length: 14 residues. Trimming at V came to 6 bases and at J to 2 bases, leaving 7 bases not matched to a gene. The CDR3, as DNA: TGTGCCAGCAGCCCGACAGGGATCGCCTACGAGCAGTACTTC. The encoded protein is CASSPTGIAYEQYF.

The CDR3 protein is CASSYMGLTNNEQFF. Written as DNA, the CDR3 is TGTGCCAGCAGTTACATGGGACTAACCAACAATGAGCAGTTCTTC. The chain carries TRBV6-2 or TRBV6-3 and TRBJ2-1, with TRBD2 identical over 7 bases. Germline V gives CDR1 MNHEY, CDR2 SVGEGT. V trimming: 2 bases; J trimming: 5 bases; junction bases outside the gene matches: 6. The CDR3 is made up of 15 amino acids.

The J gene is TRBJ2-1, the V gene TRBV4-3; TRBD2 matches at 10 bases. CDR3 length: 18 amino acids. Per the germline V gene, CDR1 is LGHNA and CDR2 is YSLEER. V gave up 0 bases and J gave up 3 bases; unmatched junction bases: 8. The CDR3 region is CASSQDSASGGYYNEQFF. The CDR3 coding sequence is TGCGCCAGCAGCCAAGATAGTGCTAGCGGGGGCTACTACAATGAGCAGTTCTTC.

This clonotype was recorded a few times. This chain links TRBV29-1 with TRBJ2-1, with TRBD2 matching over 7 bases. The junction had 1 base not matched to a gene; V was cut back by 5 bases and J by 0 bases. CDR3 length equals 13 residues. The germline gives CDR1 SQVTM, CDR2 ANQGSEA. For the CDR3, the DNA is TGCAGCGTTCAGCGGGACTCCTACAATGAGCAGTTCTTC. It is translated as CSVQRDSYNEQFF.